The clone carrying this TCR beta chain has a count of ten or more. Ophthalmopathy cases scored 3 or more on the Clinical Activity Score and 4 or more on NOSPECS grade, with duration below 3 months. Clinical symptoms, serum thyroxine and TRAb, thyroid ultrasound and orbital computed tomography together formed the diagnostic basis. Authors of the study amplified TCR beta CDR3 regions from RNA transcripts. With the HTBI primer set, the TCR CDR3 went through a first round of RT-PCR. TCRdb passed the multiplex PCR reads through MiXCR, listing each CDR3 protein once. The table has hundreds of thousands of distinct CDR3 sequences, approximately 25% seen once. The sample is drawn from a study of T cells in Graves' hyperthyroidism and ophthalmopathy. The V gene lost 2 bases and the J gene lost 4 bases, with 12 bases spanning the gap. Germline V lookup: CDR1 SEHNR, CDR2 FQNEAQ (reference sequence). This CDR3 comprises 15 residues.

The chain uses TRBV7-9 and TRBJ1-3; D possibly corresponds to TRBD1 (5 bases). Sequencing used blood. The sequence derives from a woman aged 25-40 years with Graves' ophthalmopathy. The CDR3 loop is CASSLTAGSGNTIYF. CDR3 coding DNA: TGTGCCAGCAGCTTAACCGCAGGGTCAGGAAACACCATATATTTT.